This TCR beta chain is drawn from a study of PD-1 blockade in classical Hodgkin lymphoma. Study background: Each patient was given nivolumab 3 mg/kg through a vein every 2 weeks. Study results and limitations: Patients with an early start, nivolumab under 1 year after ASCT, were excluded. Reported findings placed baseline TCR diversity lower in newly diagnosed patients (compared with healthy donors). Baseline diversity resembling that of newly diagnosed patients was seen in complete responders.

Measured with immunoSEQ multiplex PCR; TCRdb has only the in-frame clones, and not every one. The sample holds about 41,000 clones, around two thirds seen once. Indicated time point: cycle 4 day 1 (C4D1), after less than 7 weeks of nivolumab. Following autologous stem cell transplantation, relapse occurred in every patient, and exposure to brentuximab vedotin varied. Only a few counts were recorded for this clone. Its cognate antigen is unknown. This CDR3 has 15 residues. In germline, CDR1 is ENHRY, CDR2 SYGVKD. V trimming: 9 bases; J trimming: 2 bases; junction bases outside the gene matches: 11. The source was peripheral blood mononuclear cells (PBMCs), collected before the fourth cycle of nivolumab. This receptor was taken from a human donor with classical Hodgkin lymphoma. The chain has TRBV10-3 and TRBJ2-5; 8 positions match TRBD1. The CDR3 here is CAINSGQGGQETQYF. The CDR3 DNA reads as TGTGCCATTAACTCAGGACAGGGTGGGCAAGAGACCCAGTACTTC.